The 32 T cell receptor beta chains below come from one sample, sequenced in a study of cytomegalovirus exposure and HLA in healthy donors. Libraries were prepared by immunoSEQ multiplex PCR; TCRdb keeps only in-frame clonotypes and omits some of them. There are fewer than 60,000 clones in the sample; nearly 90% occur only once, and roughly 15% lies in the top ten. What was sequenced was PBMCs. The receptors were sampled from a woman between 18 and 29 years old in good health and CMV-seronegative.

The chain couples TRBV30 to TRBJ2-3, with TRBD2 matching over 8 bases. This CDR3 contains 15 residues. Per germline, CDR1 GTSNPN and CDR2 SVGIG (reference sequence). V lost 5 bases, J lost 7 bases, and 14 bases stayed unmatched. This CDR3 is CAWAPPWERENTQYF. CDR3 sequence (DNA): TGTGCCTGGGCCCCGCCGTGGGAGCGGGAGAATACGCAGTATTTT. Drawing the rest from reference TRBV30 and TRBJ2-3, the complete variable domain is SQTIHQWPATLVQPVGSPLSLECTVEGTSNPNLYWYRQAAGRGLQLLFYSVGIGQISSEVPQNLSASRPQDRQFILSSKKLLLSDSGFYLCAWAPPWERENTQYFGPGTRLTVL.

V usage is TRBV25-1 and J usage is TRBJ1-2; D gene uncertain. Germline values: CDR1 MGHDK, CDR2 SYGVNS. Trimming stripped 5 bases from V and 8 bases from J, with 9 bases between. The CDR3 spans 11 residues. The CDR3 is CASSIGRGYTF. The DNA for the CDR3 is TGTGCCAGCAGTATAGGGAGAGGCTACACCTTC.

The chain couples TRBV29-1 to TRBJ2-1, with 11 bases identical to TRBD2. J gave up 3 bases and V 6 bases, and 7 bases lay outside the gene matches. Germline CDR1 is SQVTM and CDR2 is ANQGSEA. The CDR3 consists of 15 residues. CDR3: CSVVYGTSGYNEQFF. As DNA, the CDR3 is TGCAGCGTCGTTTACGGGACTAGCGGCTACAATGAGCAGTTCTTC.

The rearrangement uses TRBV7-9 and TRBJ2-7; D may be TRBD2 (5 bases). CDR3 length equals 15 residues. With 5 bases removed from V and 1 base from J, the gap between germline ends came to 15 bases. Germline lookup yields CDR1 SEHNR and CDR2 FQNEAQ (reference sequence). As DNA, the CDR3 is TGTGCCAGCAGCACACGACCGACTAAATCCTACGAGCAGTACTTC. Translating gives CASSTRPTKSYEQYF.

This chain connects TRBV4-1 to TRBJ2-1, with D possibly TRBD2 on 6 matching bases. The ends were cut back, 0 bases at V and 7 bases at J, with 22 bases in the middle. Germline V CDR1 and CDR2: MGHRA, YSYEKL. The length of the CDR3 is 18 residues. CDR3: CASSQDPGPSGRGNEQFF. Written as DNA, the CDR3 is TGCGCCAGCAGCCAAGACCCGGGACCAAGCGGCCGGGGGAATGAGCAGTTCTTC.

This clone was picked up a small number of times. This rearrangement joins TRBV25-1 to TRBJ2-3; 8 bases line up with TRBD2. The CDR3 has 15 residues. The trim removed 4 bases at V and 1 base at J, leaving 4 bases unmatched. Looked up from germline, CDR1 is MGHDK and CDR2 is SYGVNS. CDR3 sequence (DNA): TGTGCCAGCAGTGGTAGCGGGGCCCGCACAGATACGCAGTATTTT. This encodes CASSGSGARTDTQYF.

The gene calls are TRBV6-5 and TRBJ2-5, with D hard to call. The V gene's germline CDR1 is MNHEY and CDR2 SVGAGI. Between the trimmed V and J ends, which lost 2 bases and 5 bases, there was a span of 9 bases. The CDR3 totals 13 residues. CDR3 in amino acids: CASSYVVSETQYF. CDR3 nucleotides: TGTGCCAGCAGTTACGTAGTGAGTGAGACCCAGTACTTC.

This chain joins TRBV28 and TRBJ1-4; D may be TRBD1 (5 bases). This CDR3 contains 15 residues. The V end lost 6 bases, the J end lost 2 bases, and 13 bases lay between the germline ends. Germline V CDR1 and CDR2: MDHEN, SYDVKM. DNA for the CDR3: TGTGCCAGCAGCCCCCCGTGGGGCACTAATGAAAAACTGTTTTTT. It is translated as CASSPPWGTNEKLFF.

The CDR3 DNA sequence: TGTGCCAGCAGTCCGGACAGCACTAATGAAAAACTGTTTTTT. As protein: CASSPDSTNEKLFF. The chain carries TRBV28 and TRBJ1-4; D possibly corresponds to TRBD1 (6 bases). The length of the CDR3 is 14 residues. The V gene's germline CDR1 is MDHEN and CDR2 SYDVKM. The V end lost 5 bases, the J end lost 2 bases, and 9 bases lay between the germline ends.

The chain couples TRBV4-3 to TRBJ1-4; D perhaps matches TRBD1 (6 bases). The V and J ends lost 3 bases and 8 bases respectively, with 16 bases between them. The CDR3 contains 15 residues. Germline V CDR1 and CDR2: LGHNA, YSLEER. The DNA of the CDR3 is TGCGCCAGCAGCCAGGGAACAGGGAAAGGGGAAAAACTGTTTTTT. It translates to CASSQGTGKGEKLFF.

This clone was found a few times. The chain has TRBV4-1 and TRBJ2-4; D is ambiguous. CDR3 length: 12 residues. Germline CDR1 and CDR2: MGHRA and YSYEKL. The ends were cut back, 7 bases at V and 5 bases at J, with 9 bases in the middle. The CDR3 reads CASTGAQNIQYF. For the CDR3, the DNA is TGCGCCAGCACAGGCGCTCAAAACATTCAGTACTTC.

The CDR3: CASSFIATNEKLFF. The DNA for the CDR3 is TGTGCCAGCAGCTTTATCGCAACTAATGAAAAACTGTTTTTT. The rearrangement uses TRBV5-6 and TRBJ1-4; D gene uncertain. With 2 bases removed from V and 0 bases from J, the gap between germline ends came to 5 bases. Germline V gene data show CDR1 as SGHDT and CDR2 as YYEEEE. This CDR3 is 14 amino acids long.

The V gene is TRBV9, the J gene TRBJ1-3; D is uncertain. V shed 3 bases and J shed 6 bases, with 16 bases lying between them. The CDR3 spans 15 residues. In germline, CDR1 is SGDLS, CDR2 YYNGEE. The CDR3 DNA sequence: TGTGCCAGCAGCGGCGGGTGGGGTGAAGAAAACACCATATATTTT. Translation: CASSGGWGEENTIYF.

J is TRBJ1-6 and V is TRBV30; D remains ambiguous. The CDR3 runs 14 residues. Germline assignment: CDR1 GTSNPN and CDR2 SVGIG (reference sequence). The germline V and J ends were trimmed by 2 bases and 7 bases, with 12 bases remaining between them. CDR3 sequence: CAWSSRQLNSPLHF. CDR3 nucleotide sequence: TGTGCCTGGAGTTCAAGGCAACTAAATTCACCCCTCCACTTT.

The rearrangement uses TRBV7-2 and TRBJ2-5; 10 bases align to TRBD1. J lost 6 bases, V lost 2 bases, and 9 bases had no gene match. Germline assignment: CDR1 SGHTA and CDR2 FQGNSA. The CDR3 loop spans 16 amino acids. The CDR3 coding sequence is TGTGCCAGCAGCTTATATGCCCGGGACAGGGGAAAGACCCAGTACTTC. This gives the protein CASSLYARDRGKTQYF. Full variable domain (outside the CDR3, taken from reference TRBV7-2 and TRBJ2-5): GAGVSQSPSNKVTEKGKDVELRCDPISGHTALYWYRQSLGQGLEFLIYFQGNSAPDKSGLPSDRFSAERTGGSVSTLTIQRTQQEDSAVYLCASSLYARDRGKTQYFGPGTRLLVL.

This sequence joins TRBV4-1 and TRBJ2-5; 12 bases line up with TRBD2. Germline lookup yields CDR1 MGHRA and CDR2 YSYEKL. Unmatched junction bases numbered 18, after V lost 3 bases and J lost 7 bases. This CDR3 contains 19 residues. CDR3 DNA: TGCGCCAGCAGCCAGCTAATGACTAGCGGGGGACCACCGGATGTGACCCAGTACTTC. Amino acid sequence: CASSQLMTSGGPPDVTQYF.

DNA for the CDR3: TGTGCCAGCAGTCCCTCCGGACAGATATACAATGAGCAGTTCTTC. Its translation: CASSPSGQIYNEQFF. The chain combines TRBV6-5 with TRBJ2-1; a weak D match, TRBD1 (6 bases). The CDR3 consists of 15 residues. In germline, CDR1 is MNHEY, CDR2 SVGAGI. Deletions cut 5 bases from V and 4 bases from J, with 15 bases between.

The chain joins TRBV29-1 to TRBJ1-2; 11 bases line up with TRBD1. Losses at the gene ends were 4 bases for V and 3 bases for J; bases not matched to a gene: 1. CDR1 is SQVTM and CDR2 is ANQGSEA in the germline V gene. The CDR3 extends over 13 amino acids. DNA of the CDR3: TGCAGCGTTGGGGACAGGGGGGACTATGGCTACACCTTC. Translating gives CSVGDRGDYGYTF.

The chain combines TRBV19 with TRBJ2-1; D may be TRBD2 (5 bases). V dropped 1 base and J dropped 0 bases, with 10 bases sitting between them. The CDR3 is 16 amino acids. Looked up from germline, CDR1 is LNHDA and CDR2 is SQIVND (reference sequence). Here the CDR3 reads CASSIVVSASYNEQFF. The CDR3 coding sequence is TGTGCCAGTAGTATAGTGGTTAGCGCCTCCTACAATGAGCAGTTCTTC.

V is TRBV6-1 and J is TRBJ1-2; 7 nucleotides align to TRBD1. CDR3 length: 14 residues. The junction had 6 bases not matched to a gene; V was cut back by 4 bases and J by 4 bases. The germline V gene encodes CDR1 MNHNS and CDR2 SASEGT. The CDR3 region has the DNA TGTGCCAGCAGTGCAGGACAGGTCACCTATGGCTACACCTTC. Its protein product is CASSAGQVTYGYTF.

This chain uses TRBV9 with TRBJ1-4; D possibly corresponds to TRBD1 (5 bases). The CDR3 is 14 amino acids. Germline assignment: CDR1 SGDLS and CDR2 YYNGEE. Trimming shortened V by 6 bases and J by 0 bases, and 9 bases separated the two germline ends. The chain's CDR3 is CASTWGATNEKLFF. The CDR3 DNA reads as TGTGCCAGCACCTGGGGGGCAACTAATGAAAAACTGTTTTTT.

CDR3 DNA: TGTGCCAGCAGTGAAAGGGACAGGGGGAACTATGGCTACACCTTC. This gives the protein CASSERDRGNYGYTF. V usage is TRBV6-1 and J usage is TRBJ1-2; 11 positions agree with TRBD1. The CDR3 length is 15 residues. From germline, CDR1 is MNHNS and CDR2 SASEGT. V shed 2 bases, J shed 2 bases, and the junction held 1 base outside the gene matches.

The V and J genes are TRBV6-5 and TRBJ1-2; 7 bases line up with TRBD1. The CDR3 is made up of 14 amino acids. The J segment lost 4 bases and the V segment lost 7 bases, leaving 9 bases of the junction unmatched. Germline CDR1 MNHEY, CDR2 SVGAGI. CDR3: CASTRGTAPYGYTF. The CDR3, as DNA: TGTGCCAGCACCAGAGGGACAGCTCCCTATGGCTACACCTTC.

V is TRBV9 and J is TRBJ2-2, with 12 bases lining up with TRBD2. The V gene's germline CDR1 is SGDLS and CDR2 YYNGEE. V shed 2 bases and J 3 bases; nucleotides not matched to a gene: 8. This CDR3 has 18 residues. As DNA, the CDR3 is TGTGCCAGCAGCGTTCCTAGCGGGAGGGCCGGGGACACCGGGGAGCTGTTTTTT. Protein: CASSVPSGRAGDTGELFF.

CDR3 in DNA: TGTGCCAGCAGTTACGCAGGGATATCCTACGAGCAGTACTTC. This gives the protein CASSYAGISYEQYF. The rearrangement links TRBV6-5 to TRBJ2-7, with a tentative D call TRBD1 (5 bases). Germline V CDR1 and CDR2: MNHEY, SVGAGI. V shed 2 bases and J shed 1 base, with 9 bases lying between them. This CDR3 is built from 14 residues.

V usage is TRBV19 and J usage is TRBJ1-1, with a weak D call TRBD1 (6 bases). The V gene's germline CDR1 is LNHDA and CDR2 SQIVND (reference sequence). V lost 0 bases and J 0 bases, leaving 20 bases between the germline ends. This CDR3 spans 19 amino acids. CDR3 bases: TGTGCCAGTAGTATAGAAGGGGAGGGACATCCTCTAATGAACACTGAAGCTTTCTTT. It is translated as CASSIEGEGHPLMNTEAFF.

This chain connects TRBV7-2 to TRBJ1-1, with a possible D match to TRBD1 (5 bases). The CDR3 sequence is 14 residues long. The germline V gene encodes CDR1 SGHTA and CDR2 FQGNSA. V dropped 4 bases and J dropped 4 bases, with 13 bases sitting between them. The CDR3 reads CASSSSRRGTEAFF. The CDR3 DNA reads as TGTGCCAGCAGCTCCTCCAGGAGGGGCACTGAAGCTTTCTTT.

The DNA for the CDR3 is TGTGCCTGGAGTGTCCACTACTCGGGGGCCAACGTCCTGACTTTC. Residues: CAWSVHYSGANVLTF. This rearrangement joins TRBV30 to TRBJ2-6, with unresolved D. CDR3 size: 15 residues. Germline V gene lookup returns CDR1 GTSNPN and CDR2 SVGIG (reference sequence). V was pared by 0 bases and J by 4 bases, with 10 bases between.

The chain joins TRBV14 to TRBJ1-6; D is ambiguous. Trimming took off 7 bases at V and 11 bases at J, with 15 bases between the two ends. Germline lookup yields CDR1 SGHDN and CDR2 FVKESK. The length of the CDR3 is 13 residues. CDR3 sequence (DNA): TGTGCCAGCACCAAAACTAAAGAGGCACCCCTCCACTTT. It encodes CASTKTKEAPLHF.

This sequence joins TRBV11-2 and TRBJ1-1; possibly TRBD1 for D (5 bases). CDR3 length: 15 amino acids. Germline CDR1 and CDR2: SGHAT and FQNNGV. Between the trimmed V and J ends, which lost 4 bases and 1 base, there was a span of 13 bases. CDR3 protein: CASSSPLGGNTEAFF. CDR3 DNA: TGTGCCAGCAGCTCCCCTCTGGGGGGGAACACTGAAGCTTTCTTT.

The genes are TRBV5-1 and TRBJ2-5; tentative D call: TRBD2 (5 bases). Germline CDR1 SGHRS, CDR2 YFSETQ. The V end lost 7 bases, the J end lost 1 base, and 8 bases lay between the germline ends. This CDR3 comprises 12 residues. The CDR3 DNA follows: TGCGCCAGCGGGAGCTTCCAAGAGACCCAGTACTTC. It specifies CASGSFQETQYF.

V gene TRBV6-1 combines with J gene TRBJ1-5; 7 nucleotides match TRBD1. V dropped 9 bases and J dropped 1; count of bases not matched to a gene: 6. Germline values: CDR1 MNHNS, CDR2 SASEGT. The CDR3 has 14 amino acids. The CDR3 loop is CASTGTASNQPQHF. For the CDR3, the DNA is TGTGCCAGTACCGGGACAGCAAGCAATCAGCCCCAGCATTTT.